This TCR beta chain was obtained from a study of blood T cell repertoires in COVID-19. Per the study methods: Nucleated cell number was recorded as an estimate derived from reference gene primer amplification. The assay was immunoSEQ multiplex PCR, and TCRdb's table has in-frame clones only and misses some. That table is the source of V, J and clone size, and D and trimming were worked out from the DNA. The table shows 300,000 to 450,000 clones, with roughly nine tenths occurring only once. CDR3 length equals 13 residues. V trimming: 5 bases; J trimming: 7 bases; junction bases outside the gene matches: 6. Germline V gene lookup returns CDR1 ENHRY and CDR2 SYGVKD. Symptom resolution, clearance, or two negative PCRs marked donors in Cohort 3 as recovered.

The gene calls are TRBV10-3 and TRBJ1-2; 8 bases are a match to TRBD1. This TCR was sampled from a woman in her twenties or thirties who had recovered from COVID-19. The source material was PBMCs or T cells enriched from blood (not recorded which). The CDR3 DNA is TGTGCCATCAGTCAACAGGGGGGAGGTGGCTACACCTTC. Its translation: CAISQQGGGGYTF.